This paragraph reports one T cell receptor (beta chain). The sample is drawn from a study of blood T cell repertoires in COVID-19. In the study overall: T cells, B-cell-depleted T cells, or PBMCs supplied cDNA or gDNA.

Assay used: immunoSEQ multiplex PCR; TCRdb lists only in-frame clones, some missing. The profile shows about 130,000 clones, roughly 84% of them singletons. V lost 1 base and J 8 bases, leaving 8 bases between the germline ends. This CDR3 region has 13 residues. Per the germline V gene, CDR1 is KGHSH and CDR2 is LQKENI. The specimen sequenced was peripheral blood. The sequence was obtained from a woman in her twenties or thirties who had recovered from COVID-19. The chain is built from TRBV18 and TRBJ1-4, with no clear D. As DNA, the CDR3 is TGTGCCAGCTCACCACAGGGAGGAGAAAAACTGTTTTTT. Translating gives CASSPQGGEKLFF.